A single sample is the source of the 32 T cell receptor beta chains below, sequenced in a study of T cells in localized non-small cell lung cancer. Measured with immunoSEQ multiplex PCR; TCRdb has only the in-frame clones, and not every one. Among about 78,000 clones listed, 84% were seen once. Sample: peripheral blood, taken before any cancer treatment. All receptors come from a man aged 35-69 years with stage I lung adenocarcinoma.

The chain has TRBV6-1 and TRBJ2-7, with D maybe TRBD2 (7 bases). Germline CDR1 MNHNS, CDR2 SASEGT. V was shortened by 6 bases and J by 2 bases, with 17 bases between the two germline ends. The CDR3 is 15 amino acids. The CDR3 nucleotides are TGTGCCAGCAGCCCCCGGGGGGCCGCCGCCTACGAGCAGTACTTC. Protein sequence: CASSPRGAAAYEQYF.

The V gene is TRBV2, the J gene TRBJ1-1; the match to TRBD1 covers 9 bases. Germline values: CDR1 SNHLY, CDR2 FYNNEI. J gave up 5 bases and V 5 bases, and 18 bases lay outside the gene matches. The CDR3 contains 18 residues. CDR3 nucleotides: TGTGCCAGCAGTAGGAGTATTGGGACAGGGAATCCGAGGACTGAAGCTTTCTTT. This codes for CASSRSIGTGNPRTEAFF.

The chain has TRBV5-1 and TRBJ1-1; 8 bases are a match to TRBD1. CDR1 is SGHRS, CDR2 YFSETQ, per germline. Trimming took 2 bases from V and 7 from J; bases not matched to a gene: 4. The CDR3 consists of 13 residues. The CDR3 nucleotides are TGCGCCAGCAGCTTTACTACAGGGGGTGAAGCTTTCTTT. It codes for CASSFTTGGEAFF.

The chain combines TRBV6-6 with TRBJ1-1; D might be TRBD1 (6 bases). The CDR3 has 14 residues. Germline CDR1 and CDR2: MNHNY and SVGAGI (reference sequence). The ends were cut back, 7 bases at V and 1 base at J, with 13 bases in the middle. CDR3 amino acids: CASIQPTGNTEAFF. Here the CDR3 DNA reads TGTGCCAGCATCCAACCGACAGGGAACACTGAAGCTTTCTTT.

This chain joins TRBV7-9 and TRBJ1-1; TRBD1 agrees at 9 bases. CDR3 length: 17 amino acids. Trimming at V came to 4 bases and at J to 0 bases, leaving 9 bases not matched to a gene. Germline CDR1 is SEHNR and CDR2 is FQNEAQ (reference sequence). In nucleotides, the CDR3 is TGTGCCAGCAGCTCCCGGGACAGGGTTCCCCTGAACACTGAAGCTTTCTTT. This sequence encodes CASSSRDRVPLNTEAFF. Together with reference TRBV7-9 and TRBJ1-1, the CDR3 gives the full variable domain: DTGVSQNPRHKITKRGQNVTFRCDPISEHNRLYWYRQTLGQGPEFLTYFQNEAQLEKSRLLSDRFSAERPKGSFSTLEIQRTEQGDSAMYLCASSSRDRVPLNTEAFFGQGTRLTVV.

The chain employs TRBV19 and TRBJ2-2; TRBD1 aligns across 7 bases. The junction had 9 bases not matched to a gene; V was cut back by 10 bases and J by 7 bases. CDR1 is LNHDA, CDR2 SQIVND, per germline (reference sequence). The CDR3 contains 13 residues. CDR3 loop: CATSKTGFGELFF. The CDR3 DNA reads TGTGCCACATCGAAGACAGGGTTCGGGGAGCTGTTTTTT.

This chain joins TRBV6-5 and TRBJ2-2; 9 bases align to TRBD2. Germline-derived CDR1 and CDR2 are MNHEY and SVGAGI. V gave up 8 bases and J gave up 6 bases; unmatched junction bases: 7. This CDR3 has 14 residues. In DNA form, the CDR3 reads TGTGCCAGCGTCCGCGGGGGGGGATCCGGGGAGCTGTTTTTT. Amino acids: CASVRGGGSGELFF.

This rearrangement joins TRBV11-2 to TRBJ2-7; TRBD1 agrees at 7 bases. The germline V gene encodes CDR1 SGHAT and CDR2 FQNNGV. Trimming removed 4 bases from V and 0 bases from J; junction bases left unmatched: 9. The CDR3 is 16 residues long. CDR3 sequence (DNA): TGTGCCAGCAGCTCCAATCGGGACAGACTCTCCTACGAGCAGTACTTC. Translating it yields CASSSNRDRLSYEQYF.

V gene TRBV5-4 combines with J gene TRBJ1-2; 7 bases match TRBD1. The V gene's germline CDR1 is SGHNT and CDR2 YYREEE (reference sequence). Germline trimming cut 5 bases from V and 4 bases from J; bases unmatched to any gene: 8. The CDR3 runs to 14 residues. The chain's CDR3 is CASSSGTDPYGYTF. CDR3 DNA: TGTGCCAGCAGTTCCGGGACAGATCCCTATGGCTACACCTTC.

The V gene is TRBV29-1, the J gene TRBJ2-5; tentatively, D is TRBD2 (5 bases). V gave up 2 bases and J gave up 5 bases, with 9 bases separating them. CDR3 size: 12 residues. Germline CDR1 and CDR2: SQVTM and ANQGSEA. CDR3 amino acids: CSVEPPGETQYF. The CDR3 DNA follows: TGCAGCGTTGAACCACCGGGGGAGACCCAGTACTTC.

The V gene is TRBV6-6, the J gene TRBJ2-3; D call uncertain. The CDR3 is 15 residues long. V was cut by 7 bases and J by 0 bases, with 14 bases left in between. Germline assignment: CDR1 MNHNY and CDR2 SVGAGI (reference sequence). The CDR3 loop is CASNPSGYSTDTQYF. The DNA of the CDR3 is TGTGCCAGCAATCCATCGGGTTATAGCACAGATACGCAGTATTTT.

This chain uses TRBV20-1 with TRBJ2-5; the D call may be TRBD1 or TRBD2 (5 bases each). The germline CDR1 and CDR2 sequences are DFQATT and SNEGSKA (reference sequence). This CDR3 comprises 11 residues. CDR3 nucleotide sequence: TGCGCTCCGGGGACCAAGGAGACCCAGTACTTC. Protein: CAPGTKETQYF.

This sequence joins TRBV18 and TRBJ1-1; TRBD1 matches at 7 bases. CDR1 and CDR2 from the germline V gene are KGHSH and LQKENI. The V segment lost 4 bases and the J segment 1 base; nucleotides outside the gene matches: 6. The CDR3 runs to 15 residues. The CDR3 here is CASSLADRENTEAFF. CDR3 DNA sequence: TGTGCCAGCTCACTCGCCGACAGGGAGAACACTGAAGCTTTCTTT.

J is TRBJ2-4 and V is TRBV9; D call uncertain. V lost 4 bases, J lost 9 bases, and 11 bases lay in between. Germline values: CDR1 SGDLS, CDR2 YYNGEE. The CDR3 has 12 residues. CDR3 nucleotides: TGTGCCAGCAGCCCCCCGGGTGGCATTCAGTACTTC. This sequence encodes CASSPPGGIQYF.

V gene TRBV27 combines with J gene TRBJ1-6, with D uncertain. V was clipped by 5 bases and J by 7 bases, with 9 bases between them. CDR1 MNHEY and CDR2 SMNVEV come from the germline V gene (reference sequence). The CDR3 consists of 13 residues. In nucleotides, the CDR3 is TGTGCCAGCAGTCGACTTCTGAATTCACCCCTCCACTTT. Encoded protein: CASSRLLNSPLHF.

This chain joins TRBV28 and TRBJ2-2, with 8 bases identical to TRBD1. V shed 9 bases, J shed 1 base, and the junction held 4 bases outside the gene matches. This CDR3 has 14 amino acids. Germline V gene data show CDR1 as MDHEN and CDR2 as SYDVKM. For the CDR3, the DNA is TGTGCCAGTGGAGGACAGGGGAACACCGGGGAGCTGTTTTTT. It yields the protein CASGGQGNTGELFF.

This rearrangement joins TRBV19 to TRBJ2-2; D tentatively reads TRBD1 or TRBD2 (5 bases each). V was shortened by 5 bases and J by 0 bases, with 16 bases between the two germline ends. The CDR3 loop spans 17 amino acids. Germline loops: CDR1 LNHDA, CDR2 SQIVND (reference sequence). CDR3 sequence reads: CASSPGSYRSNTGELFF. The CDR3 DNA sequence: TGTGCCAGTAGTCCGGGATCATACAGGTCGAACACCGGGGAGCTGTTTTTT.

The chain has TRBV29-1 and TRBJ2-1; 8 bases fit TRBD2. The germline gives CDR1 SQVTM, CDR2 ANQGSEA. The CDR3 loop spans 15 amino acids. After removal of 6 bases from V and 0 bases from J, the junction contained 7 bases not matched to a gene. The CDR3 reads CSVEPGTSSYNEQFF. Here the CDR3 DNA reads TGCAGCGTCGAACCGGGGACTAGCTCCTACAATGAGCAGTTCTTC.

The V call is TRBV28, the J call TRBJ1-5; D possibly corresponds to TRBD1 (5 bases). Germline V gene sequence: CDR1 MDHEN, CDR2 SYDVKM. The CDR3 has 15 amino acids. Trimming stripped 3 bases from V and 8 bases from J, with 17 bases between. The CDR3 loop reads CASSFLKQGDEPQHF. The CDR3 DNA is TGTGCCAGCAGTTTTCTCAAGCAGGGCGATGAGCCCCAGCATTTT.

The J gene is TRBJ1-1, the V gene TRBV13; D remains unclear. Germline V gene lookup returns CDR1 PRHDT and CDR2 FYEKMQ (reference sequence). V was shortened by 7 bases and J by 5 bases, with 14 bases between the two germline ends. This CDR3 has 13 residues. The DNA of the CDR3 is TGTGCCAGCACCCGTGACCCGGGAACTGAAGCTTTCTTT. Amino acid sequence: CASTRDPGTEAFF.

The chain couples TRBV7-2 to TRBJ2-1, with 7 bases fitting TRBD2. The ends lost 0 bases at V and 5 bases at J; junction bases unmatched: 7. CDR1 is SGHTA and CDR2 is FQGNSA in the germline V gene. The CDR3 covers 16 residues. The CDR3 DNA follows: TGTGCCAGCAGCTTAGCGCCTAGCGGAGGTCACAATGAGCAGTTCTTC. Translated, it gives CASSLAPSGGHNEQFF.

The rearrangement uses TRBV5-4 and TRBJ2-5; 8 bases match TRBD2. V dropped 3 bases and J dropped 2; count of bases not matched to a gene: 3. Germline CDR1 is SGHNT and CDR2 is YYREEE (reference sequence). The CDR3 totals 14 residues. CDR3 protein: CASSSGGGQETQYF. The CDR3 DNA reads as TGTGCCAGCAGCTCGGGGGGGGGACAAGAGACCCAGTACTTC.

This rearrangement joins TRBV7-2 to TRBJ2-2, with 7 bases aligning to TRBD1. Germline-derived CDR1 and CDR2 are SGHTA and FQGNSA. V lost 4 bases to trimming and J lost 3 bases; unmatched junction nucleotides: 8. CDR3 length: 16 residues. The CDR3 nucleotides are TGTGCCAGCAGCTCTAGGACAGGTCGAGACACCGGGGAGCTGTTTTTT. Translated: CASSSRTGRDTGELFF. Drawing the rest from reference TRBV7-2 and TRBJ2-2, the complete variable domain is GAGVSQSPSNKVTEKGKDVELRCDPISGHTALYWYRQSLGQGLEFLIYFQGNSAPDKSGLPSDRFSAERTGGSVSTLTIQRTQQEDSAVYLCASSSRTGRDTGELFFGEGSRLTVL.

This chain connects TRBV11-3 to TRBJ2-2, with a tentative D call TRBD1 (5 bases). Between the trimmed V and J ends, which lost 5 bases and 7 bases, there was a span of 11 bases. This CDR3 is built from 13 residues. Germline V gene data show CDR1 as SGHNT and CDR2 as YENEEA. The CDR3 sequence is CASSKGANGELFF. The CDR3 coding sequence is TGTGCCAGCAGCAAAGGGGCTAACGGGGAGCTGTTTTTT.

The chain has TRBV6-9 and TRBJ2-7; D may be TRBD2 (5 bases). The CDR3 covers 15 residues. Trimming took 1 base from V and 4 from J, leaving 14 bases between them. The V gene's germline CDR1 is MNHGY and CDR2 SVAAGI. CDR3 coding DNA: TGTGCCAGCAGTTATTTGGACTCTCACCTGTACGAGCAGTACTTC. This sequence encodes CASSYLDSHLYEQYF.

This chain connects TRBV5-4 to TRBJ2-3; 8 bases are a match to TRBD2. Trimming cost V 2 bases and J 0 bases; bases outside gene matches: 5. The CDR3 loop spans 16 amino acids. The germline CDR1 and CDR2 sequences are SGHNT and YYREEE (reference sequence). The CDR3: CASSFRLAQSTDTQYF. In DNA form, the CDR3 reads TGTGCCAGCAGCTTTCGACTAGCGCAAAGCACAGATACGCAGTATTTT.

V and J are TRBV6-6 and TRBJ2-5, with TRBD2 identical over 11 bases. V lost 7 bases and J lost 4; bases outside the gene matches: 8. Germline-derived CDR1 and CDR2 are MNHNY and SVGAGI (reference sequence). CDR3 size: 15 residues. CDR3 region: CASTDHLAGGETQYF. The CDR3 region has the DNA TGTGCCAGCACCGATCACCTAGCGGGAGGAGAGACCCAGTACTTC.

The chain is built from TRBV7-2 and TRBJ1-1; D gene uncertain. Germline CDR1 SGHTA, CDR2 FQGNSA. This CDR3 comprises 13 residues. V lost 5 bases, J lost 2 bases, and 9 bases lay in between. CDR3 coding DNA: TGTGCCAGCAGCCTGGACCGAAACACTGAAGCTTTCTTT. Protein: CASSLDRNTEAFF.

This chain connects TRBV19 to TRBJ1-5; 7 bases fit TRBD1. Per the germline V gene, CDR1 is LNHDA and CDR2 is SQIVND (reference sequence). The CDR3 has 13 amino acids. Trimming at V came to 8 bases and at J to 6 bases, leaving 7 bases not matched to a gene. Written as DNA, the CDR3 is TGTGCCAGTCGAGGGCAGGGGGGTCAGCCCCAGCATTTT. Translation gives CASRGQGGQPQHF.

On this clone itself: Distinct nucleotide sequences in the sample also encode this CDR3. V and J are TRBV19 and TRBJ2-6; tentatively, D is TRBD2 (6 bases). Germline V gene data show CDR1 as LNHDA and CDR2 as SQIVND (reference sequence). V gave up 3 bases and J gave up 2 bases, with 8 bases separating them. The CDR3 is 15 amino acids. The CDR3 loop reads CASSIGGTGANVLTF. The CDR3 coding sequence is TGTGCCAGTAGTATCGGAGGGACTGGGGCCAACGTCCTGACTTTC.

The chain has TRBV5-4 and TRBJ1-3; D gene unclear. Germline assignment: CDR1 SGHNT and CDR2 YYREEE (reference sequence). This CDR3 is built from 16 residues. Deletions cut 0 bases from V and 0 bases from J, with 10 bases between. Written as DNA, the CDR3 is TGTGCCAGCAGCTTGGGAGGACCGAGCTCTGGAAACACCATATATTTT. It encodes CASSLGGPSSGNTIYF.

This chain uses TRBV11-3 with TRBJ2-7; maybe TRBD1 (6 bases). CDR1 SGHNT and CDR2 YENEEA come from the germline V gene. The V gene lost 3 bases and the J gene lost 3 bases, with 18 bases spanning the gap. The CDR3 is 16 residues long. CDR3 sequence reads: CASSLGPTGLGYEQYF. The CDR3 nucleotides read TGTGCCAGCAGCTTGGGCCCTACAGGGCTGGGCTACGAGCAGTACTTC.